A single T cell receptor beta chain is shown here with its context. These data originate in a study of blood T cell repertoires in COVID-19. Overall study: The origin of the acute and convalescent COVID-19 samples was the United States, Italy and Spain. The analysed material was cDNA or gDNA that came from T cells, B-cell-depleted T cells, or PBMCs.

Per the authors' pipeline: Amplifying reference gene primers gave estimates of nucleated cell counts. The data were produced by immunoSEQ multiplex PCR, yet TCRdb's version contains in-frame clones alone and is incomplete. Clonal size and the V and J genes are those of that table, whereas D and trimming came from the DNA. In the table there are about 220,000 clones, around 80% of which are singletons. The CDR3 consists of 14 residues. V was pared by 3 bases and J by 8 bases, with 16 bases between. The germline V gene has CDR1 MNHNS and CDR2 SASEGT. The sample comprised peripheral blood. The gene calls are TRBV6-1 and TRBJ1-1; the D gene is possibly TRBD1 (5 bases). The TCR comes from a human donor in a cohort sampled during active COVID-19. CDR3 nucleotide sequence: TGTGCCAGCAGTGACCAGCACGGCGGGGCCGAAGCTTTCTTT. Its protein product is CASSDQHGGAEAFF.